This T cell receptor beta chain came from a study of blood T cell repertoires in COVID-19. About the research overall: Donors in the United States, Italy and Spain gave samples during acute or convalescent COVID-19.

Living in 20 to 30 US areas, the participants were between roughly 18 and 95 years of age. Clinical histories supplied by participants themselves formed the basis of cohort assignment. V dropped 5 bases and J dropped 1 base, with 3 bases sitting between them. This CDR3 comprises 11 residues. How the authors handled the data: Amplification of reference gene primers was used by the study to estimate nucleated cell counts. Assay used: immunoSEQ multiplex PCR; TCRdb lists only in-frame clones, some missing. That table is the source of V, J and clone size, and D and trimming were worked out from the DNA. This table holds a few hundred thousand clones, 65% to 85% found once.

This chain connects TRBV12-3 or TRBV12-4 to TRBJ2-7, with D unresolved. The specimen sequenced was PBMCs or T cells enriched from blood (not recorded which). The receptor comes from a man in his thirties or forties with acute COVID-19. Written as DNA, the CDR3 is TGTGCCAGCAGTCAGTCCTACGAGCAGTACTTC. It codes for CASSQSYEQYF.